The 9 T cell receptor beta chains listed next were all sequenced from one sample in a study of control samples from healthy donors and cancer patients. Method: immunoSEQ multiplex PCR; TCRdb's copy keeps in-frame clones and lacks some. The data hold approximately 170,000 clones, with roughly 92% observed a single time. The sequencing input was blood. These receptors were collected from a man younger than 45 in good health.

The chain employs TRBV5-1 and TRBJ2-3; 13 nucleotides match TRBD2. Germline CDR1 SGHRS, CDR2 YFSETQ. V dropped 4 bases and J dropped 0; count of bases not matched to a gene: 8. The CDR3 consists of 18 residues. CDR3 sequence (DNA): TGCGCCAGCAGCCTCGGACTAGCGGGGGTTTCTAGCACAGATACGCAGTATTTT. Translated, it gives CASSLGLAGVSSTDTQYF.

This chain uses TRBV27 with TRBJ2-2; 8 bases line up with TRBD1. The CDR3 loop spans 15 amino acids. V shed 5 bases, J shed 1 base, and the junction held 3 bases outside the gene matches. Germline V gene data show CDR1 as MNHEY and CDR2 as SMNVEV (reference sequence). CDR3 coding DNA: TGTGCCAGCAGTGGGACAGGTTGGAACACCGGGGAGCTGTTTTTT. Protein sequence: CASSGTGWNTGELFF.

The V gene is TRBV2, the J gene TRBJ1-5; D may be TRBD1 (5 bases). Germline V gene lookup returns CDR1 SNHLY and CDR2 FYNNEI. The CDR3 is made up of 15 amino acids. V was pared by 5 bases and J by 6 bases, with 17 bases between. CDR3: CASSSTGTSGQPQHF. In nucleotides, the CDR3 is TGTGCCAGCAGTTCGACCGGGACCTCCGGTCAGCCCCAGCATTTT.

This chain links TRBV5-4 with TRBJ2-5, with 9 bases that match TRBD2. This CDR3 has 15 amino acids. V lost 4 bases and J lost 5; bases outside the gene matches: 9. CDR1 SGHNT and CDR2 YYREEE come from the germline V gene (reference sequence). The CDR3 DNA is TGTGCCAGCAGCCATGAGCGGGAGGTACAGGAGACCCAGTACTTC. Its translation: CASSHEREVQETQYF.

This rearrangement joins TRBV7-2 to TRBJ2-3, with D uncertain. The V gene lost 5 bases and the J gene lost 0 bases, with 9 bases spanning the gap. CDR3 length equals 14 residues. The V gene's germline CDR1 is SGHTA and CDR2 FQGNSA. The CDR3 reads CASSKIGSTDTQYF. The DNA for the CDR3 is TGTGCCAGCAGCAAGATAGGCAGCACAGATACGCAGTATTTT. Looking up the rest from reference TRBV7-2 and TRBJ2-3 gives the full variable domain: GAGVSQSPSNKVTEKGKDVELRCDPISGHTALYWYRQSLGQGLEFLIYFQGNSAPDKSGLPSDRFSAERTGGSVSTLTIQRTQQEDSAVYLCASSKIGSTDTQYFGPGTRLTVL.

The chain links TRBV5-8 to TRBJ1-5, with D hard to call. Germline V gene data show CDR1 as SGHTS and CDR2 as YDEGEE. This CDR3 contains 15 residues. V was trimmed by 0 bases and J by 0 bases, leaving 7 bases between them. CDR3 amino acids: CASSLGDYSNQPQHF. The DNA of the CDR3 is TGTGCCAGCAGCTTGGGGGATTATAGCAATCAGCCCCAGCATTTT. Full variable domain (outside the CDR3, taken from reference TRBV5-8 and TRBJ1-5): EAGVTQSPTHLIKTRGQQATLRCSPISGHTSVYWYQQALGLGLQFLLWYDEGEERNRGNFPPRFSGRQFPNYSSELNVNALELEDSALYLCASSLGDYSNQPQHFGDGTRLSIL.

CDR3 nucleotide sequence: TGTGCCATCAGTGGGCAAGCCTACGAGCAGTACTTC. Translated, it gives CAISGQAYEQYF. The chain recombines TRBV10-3 with TRBJ2-7; D is unclear. V lost 4 bases and J lost 2, with 6 bases in between. Germline V gives CDR1 ENHRY, CDR2 SYGVKD. The CDR3 has 12 residues.

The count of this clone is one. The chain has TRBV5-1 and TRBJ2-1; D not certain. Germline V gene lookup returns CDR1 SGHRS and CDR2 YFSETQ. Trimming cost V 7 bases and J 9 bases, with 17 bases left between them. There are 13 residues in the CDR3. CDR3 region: CASGDLLFGEQFF. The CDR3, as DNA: TGCGCCAGCGGAGACCTTCTCTTTGGTGAGCAGTTCTTC.

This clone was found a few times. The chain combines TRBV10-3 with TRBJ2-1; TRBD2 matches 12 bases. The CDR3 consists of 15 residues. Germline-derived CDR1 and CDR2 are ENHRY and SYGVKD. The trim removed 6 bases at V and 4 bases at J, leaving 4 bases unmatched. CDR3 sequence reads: CAISRTSGGYNEQFF. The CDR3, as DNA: TGTGCCATCAGCCGTACTAGCGGGGGGTACAATGAGCAGTTCTTC.